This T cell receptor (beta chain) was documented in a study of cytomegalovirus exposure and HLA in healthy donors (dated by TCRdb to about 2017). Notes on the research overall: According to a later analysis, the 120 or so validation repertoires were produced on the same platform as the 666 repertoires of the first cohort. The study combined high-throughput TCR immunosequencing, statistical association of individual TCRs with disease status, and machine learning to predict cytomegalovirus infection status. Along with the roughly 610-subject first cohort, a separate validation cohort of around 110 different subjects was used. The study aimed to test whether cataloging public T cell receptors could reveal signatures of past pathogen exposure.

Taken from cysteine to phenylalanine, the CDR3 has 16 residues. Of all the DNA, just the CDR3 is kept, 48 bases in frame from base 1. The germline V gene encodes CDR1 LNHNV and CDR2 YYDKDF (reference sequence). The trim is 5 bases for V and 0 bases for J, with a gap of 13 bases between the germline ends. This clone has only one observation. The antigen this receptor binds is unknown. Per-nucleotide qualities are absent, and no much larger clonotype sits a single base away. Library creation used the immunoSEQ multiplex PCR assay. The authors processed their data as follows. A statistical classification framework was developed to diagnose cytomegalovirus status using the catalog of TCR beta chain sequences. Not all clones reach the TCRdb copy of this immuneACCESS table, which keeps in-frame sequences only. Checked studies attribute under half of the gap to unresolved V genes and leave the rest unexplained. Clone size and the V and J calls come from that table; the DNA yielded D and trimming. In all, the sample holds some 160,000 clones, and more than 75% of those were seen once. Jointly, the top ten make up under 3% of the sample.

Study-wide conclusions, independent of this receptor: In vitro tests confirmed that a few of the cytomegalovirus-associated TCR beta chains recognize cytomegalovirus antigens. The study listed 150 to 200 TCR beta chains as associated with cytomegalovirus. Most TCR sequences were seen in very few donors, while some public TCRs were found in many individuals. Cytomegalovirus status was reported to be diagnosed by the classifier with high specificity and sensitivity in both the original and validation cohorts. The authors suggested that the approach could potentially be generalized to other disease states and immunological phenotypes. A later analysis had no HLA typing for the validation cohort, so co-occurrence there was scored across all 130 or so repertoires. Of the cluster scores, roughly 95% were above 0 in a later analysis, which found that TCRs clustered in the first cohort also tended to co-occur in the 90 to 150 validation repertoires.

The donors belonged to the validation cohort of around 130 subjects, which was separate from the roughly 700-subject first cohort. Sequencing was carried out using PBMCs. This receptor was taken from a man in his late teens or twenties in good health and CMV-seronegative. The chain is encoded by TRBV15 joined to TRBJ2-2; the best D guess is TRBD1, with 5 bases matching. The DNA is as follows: TGTGCCACCAGCGTACGACAGCCAGCGAACACCGGGGAGCTGTTTTTT. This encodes CATSVRQPANTGELFF. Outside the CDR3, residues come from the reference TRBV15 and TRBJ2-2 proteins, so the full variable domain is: DAMVIQNPRYQVTQFGKPVTLSCSQTLNHNVMYWYQQKSSQAPKLLFHYYDKDFNNEADTPDNFQSRRPNTSFCFLDIRSPGLGDTAMYLCATSVRQPANTGELFFGEGSRLTVL.